A single sample is the source of the 19 T cell receptor beta chains below, sequenced in a study of blood T cell repertoires in COVID-19 (dated by TCRdb to between 2020 and 2021). Libraries came from the immunoSEQ multiplex PCR assay. TCRdb took over this immuneACCESS table, retaining in-frame rearrangements with V and J assigned. Such tables are incomplete; in checked studies, under half of the missing clones stem from an unresolved V gene, and the remainder is unexplained. For this sample there are about 210,000 clones; about nine tenths appear just once. About 4.8% of the sample rests with the top ten. The sequencing input was peripheral blood. The receptor source for this set is a woman aged 35 to 49 with acute or convalescent COVID-19.

The V call is TRBV5-4, the J call TRBJ2-1; 7 bases align to TRBD1. The CDR3 is 17 residues long. The V segment lost 5 bases and the J segment 0 bases; nucleotides outside the gene matches: 11. Germline CDR1 reads SGHNT; CDR2 reads YYREEE (reference sequence). This CDR3 reads CASRVRGQPSSYNEQFF. CDR3 coding DNA: TGTGCCAGCAGAGTCCGGGGACAGCCGAGCTCCTACAATGAGCAGTTCTTC.

The V and J genes are TRBV24-1 and TRBJ1-1; D is undetermined. The germline V gene encodes CDR1 KGHDR and CDR2 SFDVKD. Trimming pared 7 bases from V and 5 bases from J, leaving 7 bases between. This CDR3 comprises 11 residues. The CDR3 protein is CATSRGTEAFF. The CDR3 nucleotides read TGTGCCACCAGCCGCGGAACTGAAGCTTTCTTT.

This sequence joins TRBV12-5 and TRBJ2-7; D is possibly TRBD2 (6 bases). Germline V gene lookup returns CDR1 LGHNT and CDR2 FRNRAP. The CDR3 has 14 residues. With 7 bases removed from V and 2 bases from J, the gap between germline ends came to 15 bases. CDR3 amino acids: CASAFGGGPYEQYV. The CDR3 DNA reads TGTGCTAGTGCCTTCGGGGGAGGACCCTACGAGCAGTACGTC.

V is TRBV25-1 and J is TRBJ2-5; D perhaps matches TRBD1 (6 bases). CDR1 and CDR2 from the germline V gene are MGHDK and SYGVNS. V gave up 1 base and J gave up 2 bases, with 11 bases separating them. The CDR3 covers 15 residues. Here the CDR3 DNA reads TGTGCCAGCAGTGAATTAAGGCAGGGGCAAGAGACCCAGTACTTC. As protein: CASSELRQGQETQYF.

V is TRBV9 and J is TRBJ1-2; D gene ambiguous. The CDR3 sequence is 14 residues long. Germline assignment: CDR1 SGDLS and CDR2 YYNGEE. Trimming shortened V by 3 bases and J by 2 bases, and 11 bases separated the two germline ends. CDR3: CASSEDYLNYGYTF. In nucleotides, the CDR3 is TGTGCCAGCAGCGAGGACTATCTCAACTATGGCTACACCTTC.

This chain connects TRBV5-6 to TRBJ2-7; D is undetermined. V was trimmed by 4 bases and J by 4 bases, leaving 12 bases between them. This CDR3 is 13 amino acids long. Germline V gene lookup returns CDR1 SGHDT and CDR2 YYEEEE. CDR3 in amino acids: CASSRPPGYEQYV. DNA of the CDR3: TGTGCCAGCAGCCGTCCCCCAGGTTACGAGCAGTACGTC.

V gene TRBV2 combines with J gene TRBJ2-1; 7 bases agree with TRBD2. The germline CDR1 and CDR2 sequences are SNHLY and FYNNEI. Trimming took 8 bases from V and 10 from J; bases not matched to a gene: 11. This CDR3 comprises 13 residues. The CDR3 region has the DNA TGTGCCAGCGGGGGACTACCCGGGGTGGAGCAGTTCTTC. This sequence encodes CASGGLPGVEQFF.

The V and J genes are TRBV5-1 and TRBJ1-2, with a tentative D call TRBD1 (5 bases). Trimming removed 0 bases at V and 1 base at J, with 7 bases between. This CDR3 is built from 14 residues. Germline V gene sequence: CDR1 SGHRS, CDR2 YFSETQ. Here the CDR3 reads CASSLEGLNYGYTF. CDR3 bases: TGCGCCAGCAGCTTGGAGGGGCTTAACTATGGCTACACCTTC.

The V and J genes are TRBV10-3 and TRBJ2-2, with TRBD2 matching over 8 bases. CDR1 and CDR2 (germline): ENHRY, SYGVKD. This CDR3 is built from 16 residues. V shed 6 bases, J shed 0 bases, and the junction held 6 bases outside the gene matches. DNA of the CDR3: TGTGCCATCAGCGGAACTAGCGGACCGAACACCGGGGAGCTGTTTTTT. It is translated as CAISGTSGPNTGELFF.

This clone was detected only once. The V gene is TRBV23-1, the J gene TRBJ1-1; TRBD1 is a possible D gene (5 bases). TRBV23-1 is an open reading frame, and its role is uncertain. This CDR3 region has 13 residues. Trimming cost V 0 bases and J 3 bases, with 5 bases left between them. In DNA form, the CDR3 reads TGCGCCAGCAGTCAATCACAGGACACTGAAGCTTTCTTT. It encodes CASSQSQDTEAFF.

The rearrangement links TRBV4-1 to TRBJ2-2; D is perhaps TRBD2 (5 bases). V dropped 1 base and J dropped 5 bases, with 14 bases sitting between them. This CDR3 contains 16 residues. CDR1 is MGHRA and CDR2 is YSYEKL in the germline V gene. CDR3 nucleotide sequence: TGCGCCAGCAGCCAAGTGTCGCGGGCTAAAACCGGGGAGCTGTTTTTT. Amino acid sequence: CASSQVSRAKTGELFF.

The chain joins TRBV7-8 to TRBJ1-2; TRBD1 matches 12 bases. Germline loops: CDR1 SGHVS, CDR2 FQNEAQ. The CDR3 runs to 14 residues. The ends lost 5 bases at V and 5 bases at J; junction bases unmatched: 3. CDR3 amino acids: CASSPGQGAYGYTF. CDR3 coding DNA: TGTGCCAGCAGCCCGGGACAGGGGGCTTATGGCTACACCTTC.

V is TRBV11-2 and J is TRBJ1-6; no clear D gene. CDR3 length: 15 amino acids. CDR1 and CDR2 from the germline V gene are SGHAT and FQNNGV. V was clipped by 1 base and J by 7 bases, with 11 bases between them. CDR3 coding DNA: TGTGCCAGCAGCTTAGTGAGGGATTCAAATTCACCCCTCCACTTT. This translates into CASSLVRDSNSPLHF.

The CDR3 protein is CATSDPRTGEDGYTF. The CDR3 DNA is TGTGCCACCAGTGACCCTAGGACAGGAGAGGATGGCTACACCTTC. The chain links TRBV24-1 to TRBJ1-2, with TRBD1 matching over 7 bases. The CDR3 covers 15 residues. V lost 4 bases to trimming and J lost 6 bases; unmatched junction nucleotides: 10. In germline, CDR1 is KGHDR, CDR2 SFDVKD.

This rearrangement joins TRBV5-1 to TRBJ1-3; D uncertain. The CDR3 is made up of 15 amino acids. Germline assignment: CDR1 SGHRS and CDR2 YFSETQ. Trimming stripped 0 bases from V and 7 bases from J, with 14 bases between. CDR3 sequence: CASSLAGNWRNTIYF. The CDR3, as DNA: TGCGCCAGCAGCTTGGCAGGAAACTGGAGGAACACCATATATTTT.

This clone was found a few times. The chain recombines TRBV3-1 (or the pseudogene TRBV3-2) with TRBJ2-1, with D possibly being TRBD2 (5 bases). Trimming shortened V by 4 bases and J by 0 bases, and 16 bases separated the two germline ends. CDR1 and CDR2 from the germline V gene are LGHDT and YNNKEL (reference sequence). The length of the CDR3 is 17 residues. The CDR3: CASSPWSGRNSYNEQFF. CDR3 bases: TGTGCCAGCAGCCCCTGGAGCGGCAGGAACTCCTACAATGAGCAGTTCTTC.

This clone was seen a handful of times. The chain employs TRBV6-4 and TRBJ2-1; 10 bases map to TRBD2. V was pared by 5 bases and J by 6 bases, with 7 bases of the junction left unmatched. The CDR3 has 15 residues. Germline values: CDR1 MRHNA, CDR2 SNTAGT. The CDR3 DNA is TGTGCCAGCAGTAAAAGCGGGGGGGCGGGCAATGAGCAGTTCTTC. It yields the protein CASSKSGGAGNEQFF.

V gene TRBV5-8 combines with J gene TRBJ1-2; 7 bases map to TRBD1. J gave up 8 bases and V 2 bases, and 9 bases lay outside the gene matches. Germline V lookup: CDR1 SGHTS, CDR2 YDEGEE. CDR3 length: 14 residues. For the CDR3, the DNA is TGTGCCAGCAGCTTCCGGACTTTACAGGGGGGCTACACCTTC. Its protein product is CASSFRTLQGGYTF. Based on the CDR3 plus reference TRBV5-8 and TRBJ1-2, the full variable domain is EAGVTQSPTHLIKTRGQQATLRCSPISGHTSVYWYQQALGLGLQFLLWYDEGEERNRGNFPPRFSGRQFPNYSSELNVNALELEDSALYLCASSFRTLQGGYTFGSGTRLTVV.

Notes on this clone: This CDR3 is also generated by other DNA sequences in the sample. The chain recombines TRBV5-4 with TRBJ1-1; D is ambiguous. Trimming took 2 bases from V and 1 from J, leaving 6 bases between them. In germline, CDR1 is SGHNT, CDR2 YYREEE (reference sequence). CDR3 length equals 13 residues. The CDR3 DNA is TGTGCCAGCAGCTTAAGAGGGAACACTGAAGCTTTCTTT. This codes for CASSLRGNTEAFF. The whole variable domain, remainder taken from reference TRBV5-4 and TRBJ1-1, is ETGVTQSPTHLIKTRGQQVTLRCSSQSGHNTVSWYQQALGQGPQFIFQYYREEENGRGNFPPRFSGLQFPNYSSELNVNALELDDSALYLCASSLRGNTEAFFGQGTRLTVV.